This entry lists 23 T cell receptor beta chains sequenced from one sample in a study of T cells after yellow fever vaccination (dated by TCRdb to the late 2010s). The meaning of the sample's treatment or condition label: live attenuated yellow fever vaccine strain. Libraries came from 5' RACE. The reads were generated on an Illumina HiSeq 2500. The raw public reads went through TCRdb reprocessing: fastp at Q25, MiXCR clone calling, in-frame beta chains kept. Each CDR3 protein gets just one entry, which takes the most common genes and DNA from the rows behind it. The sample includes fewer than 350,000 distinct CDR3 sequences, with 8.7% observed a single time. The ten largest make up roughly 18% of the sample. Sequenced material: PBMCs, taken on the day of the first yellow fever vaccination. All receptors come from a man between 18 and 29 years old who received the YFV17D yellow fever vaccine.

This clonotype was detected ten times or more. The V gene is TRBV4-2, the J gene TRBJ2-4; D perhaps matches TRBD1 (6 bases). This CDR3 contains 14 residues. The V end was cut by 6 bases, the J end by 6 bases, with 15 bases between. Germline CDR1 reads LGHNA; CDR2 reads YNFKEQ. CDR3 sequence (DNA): TGTGCCAGCAGTGAAGTCTCAGGGGCAAACATTCAGTACTTC. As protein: CASSEVSGANIQYF.

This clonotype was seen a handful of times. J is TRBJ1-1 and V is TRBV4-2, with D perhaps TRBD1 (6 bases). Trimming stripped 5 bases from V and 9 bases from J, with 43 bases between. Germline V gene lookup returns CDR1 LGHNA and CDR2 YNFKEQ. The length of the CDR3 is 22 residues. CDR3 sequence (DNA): TGTGCCAGCAGCGAATATCTTGGGCCAGGGGACGGTTTAGGGTTCCCGGACCCTAAAGCTTTCTTT. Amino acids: CASSEYLGPGDGLGFPDPKAFF.

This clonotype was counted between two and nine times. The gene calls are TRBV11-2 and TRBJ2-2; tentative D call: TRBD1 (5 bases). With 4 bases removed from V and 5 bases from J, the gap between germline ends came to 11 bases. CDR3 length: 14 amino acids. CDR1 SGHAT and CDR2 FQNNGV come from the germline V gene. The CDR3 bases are TGTGCCAGCAGCTGGGAAGGGGATACCGGGGAGCTGTTTTTT. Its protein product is CASSWEGDTGELFF. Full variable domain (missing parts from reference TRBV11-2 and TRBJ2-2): EAGVAQSPRYKIIEKRQSVAFWCNPISGHATLYWYQQILGQGPKLLIQFQNNGVVDDSQLPKDRFSAERLKGVDSTLKIQPAKLEDSAVYLCASSWEGDTGELFFGEGSRLTVL.

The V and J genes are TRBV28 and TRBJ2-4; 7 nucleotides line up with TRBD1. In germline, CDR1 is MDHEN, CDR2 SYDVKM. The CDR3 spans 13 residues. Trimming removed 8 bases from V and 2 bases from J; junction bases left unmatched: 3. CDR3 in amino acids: CASEGQTKNIQYF. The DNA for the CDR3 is TGTGCCAGCGAGGGACAGACCAAAAACATTCAGTACTTC.

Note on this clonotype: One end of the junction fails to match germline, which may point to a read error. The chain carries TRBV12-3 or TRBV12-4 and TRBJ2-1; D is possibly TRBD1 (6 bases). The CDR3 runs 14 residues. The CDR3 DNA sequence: TGTGCCAGCACTTTAGGGGGAAAGGACAATGAGCAGTTCTTC. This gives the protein CASTLGGKDNEQFF.

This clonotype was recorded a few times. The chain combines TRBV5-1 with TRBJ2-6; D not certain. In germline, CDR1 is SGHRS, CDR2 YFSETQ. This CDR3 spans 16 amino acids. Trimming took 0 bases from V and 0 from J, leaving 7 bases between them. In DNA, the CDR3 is TGCGCCAGCAGCTTGGCAGCGCACTCTGGGGCCAACGTCCTGACTTTC. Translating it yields CASSLAAHSGANVLTF. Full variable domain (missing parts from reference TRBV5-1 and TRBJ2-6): KAGVTQTPRYLIKTRGQQVTLSCSPISGHRSVSWYQQTPGQGLQFLFEYFSETQRNKGNFPGRFSGRQFSNSRSEMNVSTLELGDSALYLCASSLAAHSGANVLTFGAGSRLTVL.

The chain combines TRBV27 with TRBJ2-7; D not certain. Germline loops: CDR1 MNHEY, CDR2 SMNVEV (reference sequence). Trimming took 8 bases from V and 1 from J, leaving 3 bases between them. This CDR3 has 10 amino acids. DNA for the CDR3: TGTGCCAGCCCTTCCTACGAGCAGTACGTC. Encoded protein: CASPSYEQYV.

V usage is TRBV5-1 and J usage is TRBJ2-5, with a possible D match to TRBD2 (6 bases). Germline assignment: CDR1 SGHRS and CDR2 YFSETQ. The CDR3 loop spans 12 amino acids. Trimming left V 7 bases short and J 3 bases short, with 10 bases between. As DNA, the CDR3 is TGCGCCAGCCGGGAGACAAAAGAGACCCAGTACTTC. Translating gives CASRETKETQYF.

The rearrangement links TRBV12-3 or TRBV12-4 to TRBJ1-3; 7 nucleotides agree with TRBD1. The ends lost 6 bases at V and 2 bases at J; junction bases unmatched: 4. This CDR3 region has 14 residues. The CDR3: CASSNTGAGNTIYF. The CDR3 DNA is TGTGCCAGCAGCAACACAGGGGCTGGAAACACCATATATTTT.

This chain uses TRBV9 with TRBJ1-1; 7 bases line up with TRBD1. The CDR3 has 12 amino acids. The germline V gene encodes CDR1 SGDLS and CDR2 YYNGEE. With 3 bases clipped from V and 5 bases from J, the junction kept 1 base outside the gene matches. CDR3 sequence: CASSAGGTEAFF. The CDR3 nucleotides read TGTGCCAGCAGCGCAGGGGGAACTGAAGCTTTCTTT.

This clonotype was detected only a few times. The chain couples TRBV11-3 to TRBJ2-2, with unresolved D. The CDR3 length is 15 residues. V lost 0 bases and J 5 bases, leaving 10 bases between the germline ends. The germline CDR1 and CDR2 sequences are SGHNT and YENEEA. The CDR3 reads CASSLDPVQTGELFF. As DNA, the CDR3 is TGTGCCAGCAGCTTAGATCCGGTACAGACCGGGGAGCTGTTTTTT.

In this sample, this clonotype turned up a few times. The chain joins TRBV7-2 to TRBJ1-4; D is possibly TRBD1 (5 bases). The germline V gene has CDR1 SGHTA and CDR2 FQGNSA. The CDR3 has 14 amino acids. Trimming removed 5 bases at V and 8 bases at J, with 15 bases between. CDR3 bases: TGTGCCAGCAGCCCGAGCAGGGTAGGGGAAAAACTGTTTTTT. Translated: CASSPSRVGEKLFF.

The chain's CDR3 is CASSQEGTRRETQYF. DNA for the CDR3: TGTGCCAGCAGCCAAGAAGGGACAAGGCGGGAGACCCAGTACTTC. V gene TRBV3-1 combines with J gene TRBJ2-5; D is perhaps TRBD1 (6 bases). Trimming removed 0 bases from V and 5 bases from J, with 13 bases in between. From germline, CDR1 is LGHDT and CDR2 YNNKEL (reference sequence). The CDR3 covers 15 residues.

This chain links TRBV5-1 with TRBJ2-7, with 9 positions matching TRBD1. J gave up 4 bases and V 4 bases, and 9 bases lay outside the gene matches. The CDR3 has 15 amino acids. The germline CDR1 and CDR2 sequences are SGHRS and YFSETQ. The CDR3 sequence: CASSIKGQGQYEQYF. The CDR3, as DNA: TGCGCCAGCAGCATCAAGGGACAGGGTCAGTACGAGCAGTACTTC.

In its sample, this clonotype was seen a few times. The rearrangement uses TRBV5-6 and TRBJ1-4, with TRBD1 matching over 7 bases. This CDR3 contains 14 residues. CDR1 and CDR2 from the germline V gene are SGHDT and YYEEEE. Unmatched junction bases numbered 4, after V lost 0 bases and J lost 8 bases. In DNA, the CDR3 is TGTGCCAGCAGCTTGGAGGGGGCGTGGGAAAAACTGTTTTTT. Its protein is CASSLEGAWEKLFF.

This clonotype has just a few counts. CDR3 region: CAISEPGGGLETQYF. Here the CDR3 DNA reads TGTGCCATCAGTGAGCCCGGAGGAGGGTTGGAGACCCAGTACTTC. The V call is TRBV10-3, the J call TRBJ2-5, with D perhaps matching TRBD2 (6 bases). CDR1 is ENHRY, CDR2 SYGVKD, per germline. The V and J ends lost 2 bases and 5 bases respectively, with 15 bases between them. This CDR3 contains 15 residues.

CDR3 sequence (DNA): TGTGCCAGCAGTGCAGGGCCGCCCGGGGGAGATACGCAGTATTTT. This sequence encodes CASSAGPPGGDTQYF. The J gene is TRBJ2-3, the V gene TRBV2, with a possible D match to TRBD2 (6 bases). Per germline, CDR1 SNHLY and CDR2 FYNNEI. Between the trimmed V and J ends, which lost 4 bases and 5 bases, there was a span of 16 bases. This CDR3 spans 15 amino acids.

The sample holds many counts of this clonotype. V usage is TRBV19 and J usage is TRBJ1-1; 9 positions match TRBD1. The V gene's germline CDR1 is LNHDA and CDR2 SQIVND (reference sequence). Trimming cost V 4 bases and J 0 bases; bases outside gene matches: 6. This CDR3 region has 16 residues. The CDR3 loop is CASSTLDRGLNTEAFF. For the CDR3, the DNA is TGTGCCAGTAGTACCTTGGACAGGGGCCTGAACACTGAAGCTTTCTTT.

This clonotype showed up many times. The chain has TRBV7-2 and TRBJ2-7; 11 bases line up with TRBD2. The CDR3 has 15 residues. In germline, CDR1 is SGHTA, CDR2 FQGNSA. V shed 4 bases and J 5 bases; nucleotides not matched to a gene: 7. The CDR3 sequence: CASSSRRLAGNEQYF. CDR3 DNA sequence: TGTGCCAGCAGCTCCCGTCGACTAGCGGGGAACGAGCAGTACTTC.

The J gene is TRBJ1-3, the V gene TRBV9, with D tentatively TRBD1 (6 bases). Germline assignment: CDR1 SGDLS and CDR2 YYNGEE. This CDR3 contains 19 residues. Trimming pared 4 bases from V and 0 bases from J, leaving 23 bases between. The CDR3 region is CASSRIGGMGASSGNTIYF. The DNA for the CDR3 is TGTGCCAGCAGCCGGATTGGGGGTATGGGGGCTAGCTCTGGAAACACCATATATTTT.

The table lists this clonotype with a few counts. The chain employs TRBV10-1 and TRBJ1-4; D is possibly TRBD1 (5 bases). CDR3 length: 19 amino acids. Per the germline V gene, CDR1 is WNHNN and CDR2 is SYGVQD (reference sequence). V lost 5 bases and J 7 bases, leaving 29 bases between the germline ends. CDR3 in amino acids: CASSLDKATARGTAEKLFF. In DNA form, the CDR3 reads TGCGCCAGCAGTCTAGACAAGGCAACAGCAAGGGGTACAGCTGAAAAACTGTTTTTT.

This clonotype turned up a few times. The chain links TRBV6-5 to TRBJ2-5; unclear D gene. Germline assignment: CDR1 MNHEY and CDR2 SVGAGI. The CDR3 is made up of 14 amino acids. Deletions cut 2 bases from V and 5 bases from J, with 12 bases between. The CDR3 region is CASSYRADGETQYF. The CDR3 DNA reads TGTGCCAGCAGTTACAGGGCCGATGGGGAGACCCAGTACTTC.

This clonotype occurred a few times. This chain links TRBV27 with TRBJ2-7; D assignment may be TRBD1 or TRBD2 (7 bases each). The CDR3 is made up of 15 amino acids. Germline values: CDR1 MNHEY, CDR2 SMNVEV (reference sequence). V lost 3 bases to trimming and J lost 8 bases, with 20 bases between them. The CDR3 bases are TGTGCCAGCAGTTTTTCGGCCAGGGGGGGGGAAAAGCAGTACTTC. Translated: CASSFSARGGEKQYF.